Shown below are 4 T cell receptor beta chains from a single sample sequenced in a study of T cell therapy after organ transplantation. Time point defined: 20-29 weeks after completion of therapy. For these receptors, no antigen is known. TCRdb's table, derived via immunoSEQ multiplex PCR, lists solely in-frame clones and lacks some. The sample shows around 20,000 clones, 80% to 85% of them seen only once. Specimen: CD8+ T cells from blood, collected after autologous CMV-specific T cell therapy. These receptors originate from a human patient who had received a solid organ transplant and had CMV disease. The graft donor may have contributed some T cells.

V and J are TRBV10-3 and TRBJ1-1, with 8 bases matching TRBD1. The ends lost 2 bases at V and 0 bases at J; junction bases unmatched: 14. Germline assignment: CDR1 ENHRY and CDR2 SYGVKD. The CDR3 is 19 residues long. The CDR3 here is CAISEMVGQAKHMNTEAFF. The CDR3 nucleotides are TGTGCCATCAGTGAGATGGTGGGACAGGCAAAACATATGAACACTGAAGCTTTCTTT.

This clone has just a few counts. V usage is TRBV4-2 and J usage is TRBJ1-6; D unclear. Germline V gives CDR1 LGHNA, CDR2 YNFKEQ. The length of the CDR3 is 17 residues. V lost 3 bases to trimming and J lost 0 bases, with 12 bases between them. The CDR3: CASSQDDESSYNSPLHF. DNA for the CDR3: TGTGCCAGCAGCCAGGATGACGAGAGCTCCTATAATTCACCCCTCCACTTT.

The chain has TRBV11-2 and TRBJ1-1, with TRBD1 as a possible D gene (6 bases). Germline V gives CDR1 SGHAT, CDR2 FQNNGV. The CDR3 runs to 15 residues. Trimming cost V 5 bases and J 1 base, with 14 bases left between them. The CDR3 region has the DNA TGTGCCAGCAGCGACGGGGGGGCGAAGAACACTGAAGCTTTCTTT. As protein: CASSDGGAKNTEAFF.

The chain couples TRBV7-8 to TRBJ2-7; 9 bases are shared with TRBD2. V was clipped by 5 bases and J by 2 bases; unmatched bases: 7. The CDR3 is made up of 15 amino acids. Germline CDR1 is SGHVS and CDR2 is FQNEAQ. The CDR3 DNA sequence: TGTGCCAGCAGCCCCCCGACTAGCGGCACCTACGAGCAGTACTTC. It yields the protein CASSPPTSGTYEQYF.